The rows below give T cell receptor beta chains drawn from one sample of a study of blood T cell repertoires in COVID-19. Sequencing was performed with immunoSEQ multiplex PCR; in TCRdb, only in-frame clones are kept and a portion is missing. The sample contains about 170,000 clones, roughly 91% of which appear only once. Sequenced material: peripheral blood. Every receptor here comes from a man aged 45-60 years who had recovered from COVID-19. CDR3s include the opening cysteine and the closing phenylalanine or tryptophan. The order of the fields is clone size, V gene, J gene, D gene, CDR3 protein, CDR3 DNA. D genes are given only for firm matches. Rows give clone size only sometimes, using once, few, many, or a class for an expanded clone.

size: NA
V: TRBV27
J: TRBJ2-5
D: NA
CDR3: CASMRLWEETQYF
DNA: TGTGCCAGCATGCGGCTTTGGGAAGAGACCCAGTACTTC

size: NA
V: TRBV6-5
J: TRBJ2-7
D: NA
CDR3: CASRNTAYEQYF
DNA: TGTGCCAGCAGGAATACGGCCTACGAGCAGTACTTC

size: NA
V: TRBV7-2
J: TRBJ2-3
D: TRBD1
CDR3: CASSPRTGTGGRDTQYF
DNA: TGTGCCAGCAGCCCCCGAACCGGGACAGGGGGAAGGGATACGCAGTATTTT

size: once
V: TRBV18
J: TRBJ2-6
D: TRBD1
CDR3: CASSPLPGQSSSGANVLTF
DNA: TGTGCCAGCTCACCGCTGCCGGGACAGTCAAGCTCTGGGGCCAACGTCCTGACTTTC

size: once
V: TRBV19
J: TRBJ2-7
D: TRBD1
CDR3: CASRAGTGVYEQYF
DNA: TGTGCCAGTAGGGCCGGGACAGGGGTCTACGAGCAGTACTTC

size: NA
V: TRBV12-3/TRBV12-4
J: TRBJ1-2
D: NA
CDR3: CASNPQGNYGYTF
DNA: TGTGCCAGCAATCCTCAGGGGAACTATGGCTACACCTTC

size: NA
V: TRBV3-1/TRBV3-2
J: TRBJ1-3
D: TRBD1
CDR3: CASTRATGGGSGNTIYF
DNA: TGTGCCAGCACCCGGGCGACAGGGGGAGGCTCTGGAAACACCATATATTTT

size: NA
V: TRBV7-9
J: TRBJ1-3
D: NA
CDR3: CASSLLTRSGNTIYF
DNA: TGTGCCAGCAGCTTGTTAACTAGATCTGGAAACACCATATATTTT

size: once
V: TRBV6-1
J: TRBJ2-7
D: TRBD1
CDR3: CASSETGGSLWQYF
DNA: TGTGCCAGCAGTGAGACAGGGGGCTCCCTATGGCAGTACTTC

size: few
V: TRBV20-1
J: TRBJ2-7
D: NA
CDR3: CSASGGPNEQYF
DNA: TGCAGTGCTAGTGGGGGGCCGAATGAGCAGTACTTC

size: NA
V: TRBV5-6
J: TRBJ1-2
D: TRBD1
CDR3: CASSPRQGTFFDGYTF
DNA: TGTGCCAGCAGCCCTCGACAGGGAACTTTCTTCGATGGCTACACCTTC

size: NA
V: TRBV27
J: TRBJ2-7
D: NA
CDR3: CASSPSGAGVYEQYF
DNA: TGTGCCAGCAGTCCCTCGGGGGCGGGAGTATACGAGCAGTACTTC

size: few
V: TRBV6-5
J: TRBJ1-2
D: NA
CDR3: CASTRSGGAKGYTF
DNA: TGTGCCAGCACCCGGTCGGGGGGGGCGAAGGGCTACACCTTC

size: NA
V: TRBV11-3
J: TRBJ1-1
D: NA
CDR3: CASSLGPETEAFF
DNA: TGTGCCAGCAGCTTAGGCCCGGAGACTGAAGCTTTCTTT

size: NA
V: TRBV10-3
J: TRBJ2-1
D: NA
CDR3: CAISEFEFEQFF
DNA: TGTGCCATCAGTGAGTTTGAGTTTGAGCAGTTCTTC

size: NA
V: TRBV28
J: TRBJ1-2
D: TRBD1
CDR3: CASSYDRVSRRYGYTF
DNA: TGTGCCAGCAGTTACGACAGGGTTTCGAGACGCTATGGCTACACCTTC

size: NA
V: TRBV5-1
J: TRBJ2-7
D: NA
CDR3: CASSPDSLAYEQYF
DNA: TGCGCCAGCAGCCCGGACAGCTTGGCCTACGAGCAGTACTTC

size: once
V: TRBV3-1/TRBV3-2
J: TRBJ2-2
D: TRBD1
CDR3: CATYRQGAGTGELFF
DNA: TGTGCCACTTACCGACAGGGGGCGGGCACCGGGGAGCTGTTTTTT

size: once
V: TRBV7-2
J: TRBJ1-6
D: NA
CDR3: CASSLGPTSGNSPLHF
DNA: TGTGCCAGCAGCTTAGGGCCTACCTCGGGTAATTCACCCCTCCACTTT

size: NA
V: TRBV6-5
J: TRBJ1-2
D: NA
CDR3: CASSPPSGEGYTF
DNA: TGTGCCAGCAGCCCCCCCTCGGGGGAAGGCTACACCTTC

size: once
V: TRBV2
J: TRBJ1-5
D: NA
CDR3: CASRMSGGANQPQHF
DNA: TGTGCCAGCAGGATGTCGGGGGGAGCTAATCAGCCCCAGCATTTT

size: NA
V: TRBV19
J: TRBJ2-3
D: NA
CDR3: CASSSGVPDTQYF
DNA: TGTGCCAGTAGTTCCGGGGTGCCAGATACGCAGTATTTT

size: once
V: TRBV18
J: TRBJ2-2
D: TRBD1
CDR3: CASSPAQGAVELFF
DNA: TGTGCCAGCTCACCGGCACAGGGGGCTGTGGAGCTGTTTTTT

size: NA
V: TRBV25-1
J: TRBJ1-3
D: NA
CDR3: CASTPEESRGNTIYF
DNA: TGTGCCAGCACTCCAGAGGAGAGTCGAGGAAACACCATATATTTT

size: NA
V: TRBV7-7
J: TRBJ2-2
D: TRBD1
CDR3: CASSPTYGDSGELFF
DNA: TGTGCCAGCAGCCCTACCTACGGGGACAGCGGGGAGCTGTTTTTT

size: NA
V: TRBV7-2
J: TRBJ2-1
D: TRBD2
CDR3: CASSLVPAGGPNEQFF
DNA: TGTGCCAGCAGCTTAGTGCCAGCGGGGGGGCCGAATGAGCAGTTCTTC

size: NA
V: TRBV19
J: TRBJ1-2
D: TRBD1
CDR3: CASKGQVHGYTF
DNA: TGTGCCAGTAAAGGACAGGTACATGGCTACACCTTC

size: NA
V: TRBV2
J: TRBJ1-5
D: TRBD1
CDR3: CASSKQGSSNQPQHF
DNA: TGTGCCAGCAGTAAACAGGGGTCCAGCAATCAGCCCCAGCATTTT

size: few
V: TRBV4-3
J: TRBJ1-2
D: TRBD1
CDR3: CASSQDLDPGGRGYTF
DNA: TGCGCCAGCAGCCAAGATTTGGACCCAGGGGGTCGTGGCTACACCTTC